Below are 5 T cell receptor beta chains sequenced from a single sample in a study of technical replicates of blood from a few donors. Sequencing used immunoSEQ multiplex PCR; TCRdb keeps in-frame clones, though not all of them. This table holds 70,000 to 80,000 clones, around 92% found once. The sequenced sample was T cells isolated from PBMCs. The receptors stem from a human donor in good health.

This clone was counted a single time. The chain combines TRBV2 with TRBJ1-1, with unresolved D. V lost 6 bases, J lost 4 bases, and 15 bases lay in between. From germline, CDR1 is SNHLY and CDR2 FYNNEI. CDR3 length: 14 amino acids. The CDR3 region has the DNA TGTGCCAGCAGCTCTATGTCTGTCGGCACTGAAGCTTTCTTT. This translates into CASSSMSVGTEAFF.

The V and J genes are TRBV6-5 and TRBJ2-7; tentative D call: TRBD2 (5 bases). V was pared by 6 bases and J by 3 bases, with 12 bases between. The CDR3 runs to 13 residues. Germline V gene data show CDR1 as MNHEY and CDR2 as SVGAGI. As DNA, the CDR3 is TGTGCCAGCAGCTACGTACGGGGCTACGAGCAGTACTTC. This translates into CASSYVRGYEQYF.

V is TRBV12-2 and J is TRBJ2-1; TRBD1, the D gene given by the table, was not confirmed from the DNA. TRBV12-2 has pseudogene status. The CDR3 has 15 residues. This CDR3 is CASRFRTGGYNEQFF. The CDR3 nucleotides are TGTGCAAGTCGCTTTAGGACAGGGGGCTACAATGAGCAGTTCTTC.

V usage is TRBV14 and J usage is TRBJ2-3; TRBD2 is a possible D gene (6 bases). Between the trimmed V and J ends, which lost 1 base and 6 bases, there was a span of 8 bases. Germline CDR1 reads SGHDN; CDR2 reads FVKESK. This CDR3 region has 13 residues. The CDR3 loop is CASSQVGGDTQYF. The CDR3 DNA reads TGTGCCAGCAGCCAAGTAGGAGGGGATACGCAGTATTTT.

The chain has TRBV9 and TRBJ2-2, with 13 bases that match TRBD2. This CDR3 spans 17 amino acids. V lost 2 bases and J lost 4; bases outside the gene matches: 5. Looked up from germline, CDR1 is SGDLS and CDR2 is YYNGEE. The DNA for the CDR3 is TGTGCCAGCAGCGTTCCGCGGACTAGCGGGAGCACCGGGGAGCTGTTTTTT. Translated, it gives CASSVPRTSGSTGELFF.